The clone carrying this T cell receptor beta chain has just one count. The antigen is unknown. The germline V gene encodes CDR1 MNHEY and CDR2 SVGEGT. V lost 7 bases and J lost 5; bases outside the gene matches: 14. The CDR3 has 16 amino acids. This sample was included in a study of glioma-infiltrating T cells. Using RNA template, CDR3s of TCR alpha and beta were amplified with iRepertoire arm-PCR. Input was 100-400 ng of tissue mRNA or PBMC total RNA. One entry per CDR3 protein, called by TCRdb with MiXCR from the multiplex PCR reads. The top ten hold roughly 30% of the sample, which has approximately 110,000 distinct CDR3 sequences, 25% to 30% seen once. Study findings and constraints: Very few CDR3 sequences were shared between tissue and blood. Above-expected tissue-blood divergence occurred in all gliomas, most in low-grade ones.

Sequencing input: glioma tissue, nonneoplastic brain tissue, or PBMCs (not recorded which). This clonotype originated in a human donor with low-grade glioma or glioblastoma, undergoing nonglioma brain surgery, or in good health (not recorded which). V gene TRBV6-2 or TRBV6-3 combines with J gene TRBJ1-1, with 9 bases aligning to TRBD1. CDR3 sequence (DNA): TGTGCCAGCAACTCACAAACAGGGGGCGGGAATACTGAAGCTTTCTTT. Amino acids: CASNSQTGGGNTEAFF.